The clone carrying this T cell receptor beta chain was found a few times. The sample comes from a study of blood T cell repertoires in COVID-19. Participant reports of clinical history set cohort assignment. The CDR3 spans 13 residues. Per the germline V gene, CDR1 is LGHNT and CDR2 is FRNRAP. Between the trimmed V and J ends, which lost 9 bases and 4 bases, there was a span of 15 bases. Original methodology: Reference gene primer amplification in the assay estimated nucleated cell counts. Only in-frame clones appear in the TCRdb table, and some are missing; sequencing was by immunoSEQ multiplex PCR. D and trimming come from the DNA, and the V and J calls and clone size come from that table. Of 250,000 to 350,000 clones in the sample, nearly 90% are singletons; the top ten hold approximately 4%.

The clonotype was recovered from a woman younger than 30 with acute COVID-19. This chain links TRBV12-5 with TRBJ1-1; D may be TRBD1 (5 bases). The sample taken for sequencing was PBMCs or T cells enriched from blood (not recorded which). The CDR3 DNA is TGTGCTAGCCGGCCGGGGGTAGGCACTGAAGCTTTCTTT. Encoded protein: CASRPGVGTEAFF. Full variable domain (remainder filled in from reference TRBV12-5 and TRBJ1-1): DARVTQTPRHKVTEMGQEVTMRCQPILGHNTVFWYRQTMMQGLELLAYFRNRAPLDDSGMPKDRFSAEMPDATLATLKIQPSEPRDSAVYFCASRPGVGTEAFFGQGTRLTVV.